This T cell receptor (beta chain) comes out of a study of vaccination and CD4 T cells after COVID-19. Study at large: Spike peptides, overlapping and drawn from SARS-CoV-2, HCoV-NL63, HCoV-OC43 and HCoV-229E, were used to stimulate cells.

Study-wide findings and caveats: Spike mono-reactive clones accounted for 304 of the 307 vaccine-specific clones found in convalescent patients. Among convalescent patients, a median about 86% of reactive clones emerged only after vaccination.

Sequencing of the DNA from cultured CD4+ T cells was carried out with the Oncomine TCR Beta short-read assay. TCRdb called the PCR reads again in MiXCR, with one record for every CDR3 protein. The sample lists some 6,800 distinct CDR3 sequences, 55% to 80% occurring once. V lost 3 bases to trimming and J lost 5 bases; unmatched junction nucleotides: 10. Germline V CDR1 and CDR2: SGHTA, FQGNSA. This CDR3 comprises 16 residues. Treatment given: roughly 10-day PBMC culture with coronavirus spike peptide pools or control peptides (ViraFEST assay). Concerning this clonotype itself: What it recognizes is unknown.

The chain links TRBV7-2 to TRBJ2-1; 7 bases are a match to TRBD2. The receptor comes from a human donor who had recovered from COVID-19. The material sequenced was CD4+ T cells from blood, cultured in vitro. The CDR3 sequence: CASSFAPGLTNNEQFF. The CDR3 DNA reads as TGTGCCAGCAGCTTCGCACCGGGACTAACGAACAATGAGCAGTTCTTC. The full variable domain, with the rest looked up from reference TRBV7-2 and TRBJ2-1, is GAGVSQSPSNKVTEKGKDVELRCDPISGHTALYWYRQSLGQGLEFLIYFQGNSAPDKSGLPSDRFSAERTGGSVSTLTIQRTQQEDSAVYLCASSFAPGLTNNEQFFGPGTRLTVL.